What follows describes a single T cell receptor beta chain. This clonotype came up many times. The antigen it recognizes is unknown. No base quality values were provided; no much bigger clone lies one nucleotide off. The data originate from a study of CD8 T cells in ankylosing spondylitis (TCRdb year 2017). Regarding the study in general: The study profiled T cell receptor beta repertoires in healthy donors and ankylosing spondylitis patients to find disease-linked TCR variants. The full study cohort was made up of 20 to 25 ankylosing spondylitis patients and around 100 healthy donors. Peripheral blood samples were taken, and synovial fluid was additionally collected from ankylosing spondylitis patients. Study-wide findings and limitations: Blood from ankylosing spondylitis patients appeared to be characterized by a TCR beta motif made up of several highly homologous amino acid variants. Some motif variants had previously been reported in the synovial fluid and blood of reactive arthritis patients, which suggests shared mechanisms of disease initiation. A CD8+ phenotype was shown by the disease-linked clones, which were found at relatively low frequencies in peripheral blood. The disease-linked clones were reported to be significantly enriched in matched synovial fluid samples from ankylosing spondylitis patients.

These reads were obtained on an Illumina HiSeq 2500. Quantitative 5'-RACE with molecular barcodes was used to prepare TCR beta libraries. In the authors' own workflow: To identify disease-linked TCR variants, a new computational method was used, one built on a probabilistic model of VDJ rearrangement. TCRdb trimmed public reads at Q25 via fastp, called clones via MiXCR and kept in-frame beta chains. Under each unique CDR3 protein, matching rows form one entry showing the most common genes and DNA. The V and J calls were determined by TCRdb, not by the authors. Here the sample has around 32,000 distinct CDR3 sequences; about 7% occur a single time. The leading ten clones occupy roughly 10% of the sample. The CDR3 starts with the cysteine, ends with the phenylalanine, and has 15 residues. Just the 45-base CDR3 DNA is kept, in frame starting at base 1. CDR1 and CDR2 are drawn from the germline V gene (reference sequence): MNHEY, SMNVEV. V and J are trimmed by 1 base and 7 bases, and the gene matches miss 7 bases of the junction.

The receptor's source is a male donor with ankylosing spondylitis or in good health (not recorded which). The material sequenced was blood, either unsorted or a sorted T cell fraction (not recorded which). The chain is made from TRBV27 and TRBJ2-1; TRBD2 aligns with 7 central bases. DNA sequence: TGTGCCAGCAGTTTATATGTACTCGGGAGGAATGAGCAGTTCTTC. Its coded protein is CASSLYVLGRNEQFF.